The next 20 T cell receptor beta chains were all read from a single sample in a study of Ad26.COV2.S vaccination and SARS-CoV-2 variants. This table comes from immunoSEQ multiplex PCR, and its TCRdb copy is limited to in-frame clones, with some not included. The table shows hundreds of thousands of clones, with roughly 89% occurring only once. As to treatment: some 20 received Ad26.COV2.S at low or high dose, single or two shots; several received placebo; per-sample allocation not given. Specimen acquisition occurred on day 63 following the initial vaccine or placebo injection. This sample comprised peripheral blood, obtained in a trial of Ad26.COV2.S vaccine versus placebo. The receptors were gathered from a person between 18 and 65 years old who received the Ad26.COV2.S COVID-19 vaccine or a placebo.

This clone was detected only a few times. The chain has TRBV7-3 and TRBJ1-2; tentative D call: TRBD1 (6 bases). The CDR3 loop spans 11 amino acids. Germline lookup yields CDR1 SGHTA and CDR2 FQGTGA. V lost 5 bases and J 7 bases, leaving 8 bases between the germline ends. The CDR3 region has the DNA TGTGCCAGCAGCAGGGGGTTTGGCTACACCTTC. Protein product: CASSRGFGYTF.

The CDR3 sequence: CASSVAKDRAGNTIYF. CDR3 nucleotides: TGTGCCAGCAGCGTAGCGAAAGACAGAGCTGGAAACACCATATATTTT. The chain is built from TRBV9 and TRBJ1-3; possible D gene TRBD1, 5 bases. The CDR3 is made up of 16 amino acids. CDR1 and CDR2 from the germline V gene are SGDLS and YYNGEE. Between the trimmed V and J ends, which lost 0 bases and 2 bases, there was a span of 12 bases.

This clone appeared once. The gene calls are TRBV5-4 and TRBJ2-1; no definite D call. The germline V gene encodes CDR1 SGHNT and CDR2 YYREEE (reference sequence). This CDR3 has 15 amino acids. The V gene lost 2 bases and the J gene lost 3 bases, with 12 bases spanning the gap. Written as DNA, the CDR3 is TGTGCCAGCAGCTTAAAGGGCCCCCTCTACAATGAGCAGTTCTTC. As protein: CASSLKGPLYNEQFF.

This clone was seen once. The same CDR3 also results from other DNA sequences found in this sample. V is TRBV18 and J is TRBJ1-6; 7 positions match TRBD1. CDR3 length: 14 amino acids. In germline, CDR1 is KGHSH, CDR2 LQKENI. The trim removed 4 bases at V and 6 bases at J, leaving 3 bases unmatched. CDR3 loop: CASSQDRANSPLHF. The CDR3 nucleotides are TGTGCCAGCTCACAAGACAGGGCTAATTCACCCCTCCACTTT.

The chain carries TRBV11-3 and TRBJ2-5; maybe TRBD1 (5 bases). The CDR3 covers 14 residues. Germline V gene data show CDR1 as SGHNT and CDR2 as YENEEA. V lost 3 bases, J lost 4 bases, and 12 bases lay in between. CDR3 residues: CASSFDSSAETQYF. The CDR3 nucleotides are TGTGCCAGCAGCTTTGACAGTTCCGCAGAGACCCAGTACTTC. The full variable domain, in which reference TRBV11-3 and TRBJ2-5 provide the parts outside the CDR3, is EAGVVQSPRYKIIEKKQPVAFWCNPISGHNTLYWYLQNLGQGPELLIRYENEEAVDDSQLPKDRFSAERLKGVDSTLKIQPAELGDSAVYLCASSFDSSAETQYFGPGTRLLVL.

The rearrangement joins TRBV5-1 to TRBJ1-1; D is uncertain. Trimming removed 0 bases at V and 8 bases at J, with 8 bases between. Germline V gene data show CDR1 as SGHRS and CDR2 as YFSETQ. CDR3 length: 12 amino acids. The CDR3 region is CASSLVLGEAFF. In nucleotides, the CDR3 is TGCGCCAGCAGCTTGGTGTTAGGGGAAGCTTTCTTT.

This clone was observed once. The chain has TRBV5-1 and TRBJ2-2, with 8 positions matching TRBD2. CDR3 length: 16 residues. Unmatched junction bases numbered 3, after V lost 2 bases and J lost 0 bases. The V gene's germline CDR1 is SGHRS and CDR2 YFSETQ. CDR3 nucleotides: TGCGCCAGCAGCTTTAGCGGGGCTGCGAACACCGGGGAGCTGTTTTTT. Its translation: CASSFSGAANTGELFF.

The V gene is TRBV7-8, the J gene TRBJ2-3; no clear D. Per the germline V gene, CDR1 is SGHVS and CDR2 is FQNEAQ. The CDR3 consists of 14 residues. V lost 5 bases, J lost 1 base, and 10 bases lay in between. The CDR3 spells CASSQTTGTDTQYF. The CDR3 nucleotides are TGTGCCAGCAGCCAAACAACAGGCACAGATACGCAGTATTTT.

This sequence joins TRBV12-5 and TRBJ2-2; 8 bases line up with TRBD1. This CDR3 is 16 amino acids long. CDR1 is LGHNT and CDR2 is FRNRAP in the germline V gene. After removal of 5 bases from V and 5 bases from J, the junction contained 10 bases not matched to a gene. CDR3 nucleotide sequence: TGTGCTAGTGGTCCGCGGACAGGGCGGGGAACCGGGGAGCTGTTTTTT. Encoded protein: CASGPRTGRGTGELFF.

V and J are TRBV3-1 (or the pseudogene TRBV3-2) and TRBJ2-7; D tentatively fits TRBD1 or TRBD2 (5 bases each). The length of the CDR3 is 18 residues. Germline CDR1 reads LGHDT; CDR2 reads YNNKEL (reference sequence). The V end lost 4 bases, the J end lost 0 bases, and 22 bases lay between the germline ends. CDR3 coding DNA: TGTGCCAGCAGCCGTGGCGTAGGGACGCCAGTCTTCTCCTACGAGCAGTACTTC. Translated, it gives CASSRGVGTPVFSYEQYF.

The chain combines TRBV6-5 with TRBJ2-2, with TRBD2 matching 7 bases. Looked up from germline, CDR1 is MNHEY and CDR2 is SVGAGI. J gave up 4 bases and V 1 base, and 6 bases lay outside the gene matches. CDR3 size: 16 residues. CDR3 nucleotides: TGTGCCAGCAGTTACTTGGGCGGGAGTGGCACCGGGGAGCTGTTTTTT. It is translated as CASSYLGGSGTGELFF.

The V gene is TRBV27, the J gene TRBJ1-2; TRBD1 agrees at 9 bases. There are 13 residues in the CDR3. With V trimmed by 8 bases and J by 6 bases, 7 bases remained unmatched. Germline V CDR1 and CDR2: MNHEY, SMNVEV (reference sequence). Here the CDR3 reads CASRDRVGHGYTF. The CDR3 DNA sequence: TGTGCCAGCCGGGACAGGGTCGGGCATGGCTACACCTTC.

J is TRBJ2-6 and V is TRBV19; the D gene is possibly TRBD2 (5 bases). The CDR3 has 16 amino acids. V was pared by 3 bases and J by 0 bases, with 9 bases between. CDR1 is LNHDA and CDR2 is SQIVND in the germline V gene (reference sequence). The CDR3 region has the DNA TGTGCCAGTAGTATCGGACGGGACTCTGGGGCCAACGTCCTGACTTTC. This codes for CASSIGRDSGANVLTF.

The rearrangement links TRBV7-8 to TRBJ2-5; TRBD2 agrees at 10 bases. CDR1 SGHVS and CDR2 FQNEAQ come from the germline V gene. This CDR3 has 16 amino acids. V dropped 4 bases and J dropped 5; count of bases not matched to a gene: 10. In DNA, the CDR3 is TGTGCCAGCAGCTCCAGACTAGCGGGCCGCGGGGAGACCCAGTACTTC. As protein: CASSSRLAGRGETQYF.

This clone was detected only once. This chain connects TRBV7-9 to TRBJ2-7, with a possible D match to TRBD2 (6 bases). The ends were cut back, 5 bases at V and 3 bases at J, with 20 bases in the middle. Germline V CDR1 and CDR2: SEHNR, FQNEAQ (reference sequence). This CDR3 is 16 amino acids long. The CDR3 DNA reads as TGTGCCAGCAGCCGCACCAGGGACTTAGGGATCTACGAGCAGTACTTC. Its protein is CASSRTRDLGIYEQYF.

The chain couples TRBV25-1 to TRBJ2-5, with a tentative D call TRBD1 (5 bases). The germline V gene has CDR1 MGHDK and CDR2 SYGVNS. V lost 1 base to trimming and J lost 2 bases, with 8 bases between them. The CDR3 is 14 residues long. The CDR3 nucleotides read TGTGCCAGCAGTGAATGGGCAGGGCAAGAGACCCAGTACTTC. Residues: CASSEWAGQETQYF.

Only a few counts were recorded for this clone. The CDR3 spells CASSLVAPYNEQFF. CDR3 coding DNA: TGTGCCAGCAGCTTAGTGGCTCCCTACAATGAGCAGTTCTTC. The chain uses TRBV7-2 and TRBJ2-1; D not certain. This CDR3 has 14 amino acids. Between the trimmed V and J ends, which lost 1 base and 2 bases, there was a span of 6 bases. CDR1 and CDR2 (germline): SGHTA, FQGNSA.

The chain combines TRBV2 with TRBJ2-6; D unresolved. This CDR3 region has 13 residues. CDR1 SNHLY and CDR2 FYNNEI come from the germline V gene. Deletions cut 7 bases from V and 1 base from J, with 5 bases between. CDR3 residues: CASTTSGANVLTF. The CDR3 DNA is TGTGCCAGCACAACTTCTGGGGCCAACGTCCTGACTTTC.

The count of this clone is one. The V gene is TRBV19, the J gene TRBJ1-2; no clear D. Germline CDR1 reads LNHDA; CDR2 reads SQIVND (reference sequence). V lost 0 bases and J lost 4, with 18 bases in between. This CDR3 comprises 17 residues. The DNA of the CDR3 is TGTGCCAGTAGTATAGATCCTTACGGGAGGGATTCCTATGGCTACACCTTC. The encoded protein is CASSIDPYGRDSYGYTF.

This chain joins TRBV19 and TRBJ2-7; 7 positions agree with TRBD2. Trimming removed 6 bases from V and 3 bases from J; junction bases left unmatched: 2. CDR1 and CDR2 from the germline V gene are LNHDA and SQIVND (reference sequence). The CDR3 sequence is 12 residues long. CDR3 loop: CASRREGYEQYF. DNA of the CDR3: TGTGCCAGTAGAAGGGAGGGCTACGAGCAGTACTTC.